The 20 T cell receptor beta chains below all came from one sample that was sequenced in a study of blood T cell repertoires in COVID-19 (dated by TCRdb to the early 2020s). Library method: the immunoSEQ multiplex PCR assay. The source is immuneACCESS, and TCRdb retained only in-frame sequences with V and J called. Part of the clones is not carried over; for the studies checked, unresolved V genes explain less than half of this, and the remainder is unexplained. The sample table shows around 120,000 clones, and around 90% are seen once. The ten biggest clones cover over 3.5% of the sample. The sample comprised peripheral blood. All receptors come from a man between 45 and 60 years old with active COVID-19.

This chain uses TRBV11-2 with TRBJ1-3; D is perhaps TRBD1 (5 bases). Germline V gene lookup returns CDR1 SGHAT and CDR2 FQNNGV. Trimming left V 1 base short and J 9 bases short, with 13 bases between. This CDR3 comprises 14 residues. The CDR3 region is CASSLGLDTGTIYF. CDR3 DNA: TGTGCCAGCAGCTTAGGCTTGGACACTGGCACCATATATTTT.

V gene TRBV30 combines with J gene TRBJ2-1; unclear D gene. Germline-derived CDR1 and CDR2 are GTSNPN and SVGIG (reference sequence). Trimming removed 2 bases from V and 1 base from J, with 3 bases in between. The CDR3 spans 12 residues. The CDR3: CAWSISYNEQFF. In DNA form, the CDR3 reads TGTGCCTGGAGTATATCCTACAATGAGCAGTTCTTC.

The rearrangement joins TRBV6-1 to TRBJ2-2; 11 positions match TRBD2. Germline V gene lookup returns CDR1 MNHNS and CDR2 SASEGT. V lost 2 bases, J lost 5 bases, and 7 bases stayed unmatched. This CDR3 spans 17 amino acids. The CDR3 here is CASSERGLAVPTGELFF. The CDR3 DNA is TGTGCCAGCAGTGAAAGGGGACTAGCGGTGCCTACCGGGGAGCTGTTTTTT.

The chain is built from TRBV6-6 and TRBJ1-5, with unresolved D. This CDR3 has 14 residues. V lost 2 bases to trimming and J lost 3 bases, with 8 bases between them. CDR1 and CDR2 from the germline V gene are MNHNY and SVGAGI (reference sequence). CDR3 residues: CASSYAENNQPQHF. The DNA for the CDR3 is TGTGCCAGCAGTTACGCGGAAAACAATCAGCCCCAGCATTTT.

V and J are TRBV29-1 and TRBJ1-2; TRBD1 matches at 7 bases. Germline CDR1 and CDR2: SQVTM and ANQGSEA. CDR3 length: 12 amino acids. With 3 bases clipped from V and 6 bases from J, the junction kept 4 bases outside the gene matches. The CDR3 sequence is CSVDDRADGYTF. DNA of the CDR3: TGCAGCGTTGACGACAGGGCGGATGGCTACACCTTC. Together with reference TRBV29-1 and TRBJ1-2, the CDR3 gives the full variable domain: SAVISQKPSRDICQRGTSLTIQCQVDSQVTMMFWYRQQPGQSLTLIATANQGSEATYESGFVIDKFPISRPNLTFSTLTVSNMSPEDSSIYLCSVDDRADGYTFGSGTRLTVV.

This rearrangement joins TRBV9 to TRBJ2-3, with D possibly TRBD2 on 5 matching bases. Trimming left V 3 bases short and J 6 bases short, with 26 bases between. The CDR3 extends over 18 amino acids. The V gene's germline CDR1 is SGDLS and CDR2 YYNGEE. The CDR3 sequence is CASSDRSRASPRRDTQYF. CDR3 sequence (DNA): TGTGCCAGCAGCGATAGGTCCCGGGCCTCTCCGAGGAGGGATACGCAGTATTTT.

The V gene is TRBV7-7, the J gene TRBJ2-5, with D possibly being TRBD1 (5 bases). This CDR3 has 16 residues. Germline V gene data show CDR1 as SSHAT and CDR2 as FNYEAQ (reference sequence). Trimming removed 1 base at V and 1 base at J, with 13 bases between. The CDR3 sequence: CASSLGSGSPQETQYF. Here the CDR3 DNA reads TGTGCCAGCAGCTTAGGGTCAGGGTCCCCCCAAGAGACCCAGTACTTC.

The rearrangement uses TRBV19 and TRBJ1-5; D is unclear. Trimming pared 1 base from V and 4 bases from J, leaving 2 bases between. CDR3 length: 12 amino acids. Germline V gene sequence: CDR1 LNHDA, CDR2 SQIVND (reference sequence). CDR3 sequence (DNA): TGTGCCAGTAGTATAGCGAATCAGCCCCAGCATTTT. It translates to CASSIANQPQHF.

The chain is built from TRBV5-1 and TRBJ2-1, with 13 positions matching TRBD2. The CDR3 runs 15 residues. Germline-derived CDR1 and CDR2 are SGHRS and YFSETQ. Trimming at V came to 3 bases and at J to 6 bases, leaving 3 bases not matched to a gene. The CDR3 sequence: CASSSRTSGSNEQFF. Here the CDR3 DNA reads TGCGCCAGCAGCTCCCGGACTAGCGGGAGCAATGAGCAGTTCTTC.

The chain employs TRBV9 and TRBJ2-7; the match to TRBD2 covers 8 bases. Per germline, CDR1 SGDLS and CDR2 YYNGEE. Losses at the gene ends were 2 bases for V and 4 bases for J; bases not matched to a gene: 2. The CDR3 consists of 13 residues. For the CDR3, the DNA is TGTGCCAGCAGCGTCGGGGGGGTTTACGAGCAGTACTTC. This codes for CASSVGGVYEQYF.

In DNA form, the CDR3 reads TGTGCCAGCAGTTCCTTGGGACTAGCGGGGGGAAATGAGCAGTTCTTC. It specifies CASSSLGLAGGNEQFF. The V gene is TRBV28, the J gene TRBJ2-1; TRBD2 matches at 15 bases. Germline trimming cut 4 bases from V and 7 bases from J; bases unmatched to any gene: 5. The CDR3 runs 16 residues. The germline gives CDR1 MDHEN, CDR2 SYDVKM.

Only one count was recorded for this clone. The V gene is TRBV5-1, the J gene TRBJ2-1; 8 nucleotides line up with TRBD1. CDR1 and CDR2 from the germline V gene are SGHRS and YFSETQ. The CDR3 loop spans 15 amino acids. Unmatched junction bases numbered 14, after V lost 4 bases and J lost 11 bases. The CDR3 loop is CASSTGQGPRTKQFF. The DNA for the CDR3 is TGCGCCAGCAGCACCGGACAGGGCCCTAGGACGAAGCAGTTCTTC.

The chain carries TRBV11-3 and TRBJ2-1, with TRBD2 matching over 10 bases. Germline V gene data show CDR1 as SGHNT and CDR2 as YENEEA. The J segment lost 8 bases and the V segment lost 0 bases, leaving 13 bases of the junction unmatched. This CDR3 has 18 amino acids. CDR3 sequence: CASSLEGGLAGVRDEQFF. The CDR3 nucleotides are TGTGCCAGCAGCTTAGAGGGGGGGCTAGCGGGAGTACGCGATGAGCAGTTCTTC.

This chain uses TRBV3-1 (or the pseudogene TRBV3-2) with TRBJ2-7; D possibly corresponds to TRBD2 (6 bases). The CDR3 sequence is 15 residues long. V dropped 1 base and J dropped 6 bases, with 16 bases sitting between them. Per the germline V gene, CDR1 is LGHDT and CDR2 is YNNKEL (reference sequence). The chain's CDR3 is CASSQVWTGVLEQYV. The CDR3, as DNA: TGTGCCAGCAGCCAAGTGTGGACGGGAGTCCTCGAGCAGTACGTC.

The chain carries TRBV16 and TRBJ2-4, with D perhaps TRBD1 (5 bases). The germline CDR1 and CDR2 sequences are KGHSY and FQNENV. Trimming cost V 2 bases and J 0 bases, with 8 bases left between them. This CDR3 is 15 amino acids long. CDR3 sequence: CASSQVGAAKNIQYF. CDR3 bases: TGTGCCAGCAGCCAAGTAGGGGCAGCCAAAAACATTCAGTACTTC.

The chain recombines TRBV7-2 with TRBJ1-6; 7 bases fit TRBD1. Germline CDR1 SGHTA, CDR2 FQGNSA. This CDR3 has 14 amino acids. With V trimmed by 3 bases and J by 9 bases, 5 bases remained unmatched. The CDR3 sequence: CASSFSRGISPLHF. The CDR3 DNA is TGTGCCAGCAGCTTTTCCAGGGGGATTTCACCCCTCCACTTT. Looking up the rest from reference TRBV7-2 and TRBJ1-6 gives the full variable domain: GAGVSQSPSNKVTEKGKDVELRCDPISGHTALYWYRQSLGQGLEFLIYFQGNSAPDKSGLPSDRFSAERTGGSVSTLTIQRTQQEDSAVYLCASSFSRGISPLHFGNGTRLTVT.

The V call is TRBV18, the J call TRBJ1-2; 7 bases are shared with TRBD1. The CDR3 runs to 15 residues. Trimming cost V 3 bases and J 3 bases; bases outside gene matches: 7. Germline CDR1 and CDR2: KGHSH and LQKENI. CDR3 nucleotides: TGTGCCAGCTCACCCTATGACAGGGCCGACTATGGCTACACCTTC. Translated, it gives CASSPYDRADYGYTF.

This chain uses TRBV10-3 with TRBJ1-2; no firm D call. V lost 3 bases and J lost 8, with 13 bases in between. This CDR3 comprises 13 residues. The V gene's germline CDR1 is ENHRY and CDR2 SYGVKD. The CDR3 sequence: CAISEERRIGYTF. The CDR3 coding sequence is TGTGCCATCAGTGAAGAAAGGAGAATCGGCTACACCTTC.

V gene TRBV7-8 combines with J gene TRBJ2-7; 7 nucleotides line up with TRBD2. The CDR3 is 13 amino acids. The ends lost 3 bases at V and 6 bases at J; junction bases unmatched: 5. Germline V gene lookup returns CDR1 SGHVS and CDR2 FQNEAQ. The CDR3 DNA is TGTGCCAGCAGCTTCGGCGGGAGAGTCGAGCAGTACGTC. Protein: CASSFGGRVEQYV.

V is TRBV5-4 and J is TRBJ2-7, with 10 bases identical to TRBD2. V shed 0 bases and J 3 bases; nucleotides not matched to a gene: 3. CDR3 length: 15 amino acids. In germline, CDR1 is SGHNT, CDR2 YYREEE (reference sequence). The CDR3 DNA reads as TGTGCCAGCAGCTTGGGGACTAGCGGTTACTACGAGCAGTACGTC. Its protein product is CASSLGTSGYYEQYV.